One TCR beta chain is described in this entry. This clonotype was detected only a few times. There is no known antigen for this receptor. Qualities for individual bases were not recorded, and no much larger clone is one base off. These data belong to a study of regulatory T cells in long-lasting Graves disease (dated by TCRdb to about 2021). A note on the overall study: In the newly diagnosed Graves' disease group, patients had been taking antithyroid drugs for less than 3 months. A total of about 35 samples underwent TCR sequencing: about 13 from persistent and some 20 from newly diagnosed Graves' disease patients. Persistent Graves' disease patients were compared with newly diagnosed Graves' disease patients by peripheral blood TCR sequencing and RNA sequencing. The study was registered as a clinical trial and conducted in China.

Per the publication, the time point label means: newly diagnosed GD, antithyroid drugs for less than 3 months. For both TCR sequencing and RNA sequencing, RNA was extracted from PBMCs using TRIzol. The diagnosis of Graves' disease was made according to American Thyroid Association guidelines. Recruitment of patients was carried out at an endocrinology department in Xi'an, China. From each patient, approximately 10 milliliters of peripheral blood was collected into an EDTA anticoagulant tube. PBMCs were isolated by Ficoll Paque Plus density gradient separation without further T cell sorting. An Agilent 2100 Bioanalyzer and agarose gel were used to check RNA quality, while a NanoDrop 2000 measured RNA concentration. Inclusive of the bounding cysteine and phenylalanine, the CDR3 is 16 residues long. The entry retains the CDR3 DNA only, 48 bases that are in frame from base 1. Trimming takes 3 bases off V and 1 base off J; junction bases not matched to a gene: 6. Via the germline V gene (reference sequence), CDR1 is LNHDA and CDR2 SQIVND.

Study-wide findings and limitations: The study examined only peripheral blood because the primary lesion, thyroid tissue, could not be accessed. Sequencing and analysis were restricted to the TCR beta chain. TRBV28, TRBJ1-2 and TRBJ2-5 were preferentially used in persistent disease, while TRBV20-1 and TRBJ2-1 were favored in newly diagnosed disease. The authors acknowledged the small sample size as a limitation that may reduce accuracy. Compared with newly diagnosed patients, patients with persistent Graves' disease had lower TCR Shannon entropy and fewer highly expanded clones, which suggests clonal expansion. Patients with persistent disease shared more public clonotypes (about 2,500) than newly diagnosed patients did (966).

Library preparation was by multiplex PCR. Sequencing was performed on an Illumina HiSeq 4000. To build TCR beta libraries, CDR3 regions were amplified by Arm-PCR using iRepertoire HTBI primers. Before sequencing, the PCR products underwent gel purification. On the authors' methods: Across samples, about 63 TRBV and over 11 TRBJ segments were identified and used for gene usage analysis of CDR3 amino acid clonotypes. COPE and FqMerger were used to merge the filtered high-quality paired reads into contigs. BLAST was used to align contigs to IMGT TRBV, TRBD and TRBJ reference genes, with CDR3 defined following IMGT. Any clonotype with a frequency above 0.1% was classified as a highly expanded clone. Shannon entropy was used to measure repertoire diversity, and the Gini coefficient was used to measure V-J evenness. A clonotype was considered public if more than one individual shared it. TCRdb applied fastp at Q25 and MiXCR to the public reads, then kept only in-frame beta chains. Rows are unified per CDR3 protein, each entry keeping the most common DNA and genes. The authors' filters were not applied to this entry. For this sample there are around 460,000 distinct CDR3 sequences; 11% to 15% appear just once. Of the sample, 17% is held by the ten largest clones.

These same data were also listed under a study on T cells in Graves' hyperthyroidism and ophthalmopathy. That second publication adds: Graves' hyperthyroidism was defined as stable when no progression to ophthalmopathy occurred over 18 months of follow-up. Hyperthyroidism patients were aged 18 to 65 years and newly diagnosed, with disease duration of less than 2 months. The study excluded patients with uncontrolled infections, other autoimmune diseases, pregnancy or lactation. Clinical symptoms, serum thyroxine and TRAb, thyroid ultrasound, and orbital computed tomography formed the basis for the diagnoses. For the first round of RT-PCR on the TCR CDR3, the HTBI primer set was used together with the Qiagen OneStep RT-PCR kit. Blood samples also contained most of the expanded thyroid clonotypes (frequency above 0.001), which suggests that blood repertoires may reflect thyroid immune responses. Ophthalmopathy was separated from stable hyperthyroidism by a 13 V-J signature model, with about 86% sensitivity and 81% to 82% specificity obtained in cross-validation and 80%/75% obtained in testing. In validation, the model predicted progression to ophthalmopathy a median of 6.5 months before onset, with about 67% sensitivity and about 72% specificity. TCR V-J signatures able to tell the groups apart were searched for in a discovery cohort of 90 to 100 patients, of whom fewer than 45 had Graves' ophthalmopathy and roughly 57 had stable Graves' hyperthyroidism. Prospective prediction of ophthalmopathy was tested in an independent validation cohort of under 20 hyperthyroidism patients and 15 to 17 patients who later progressed to ophthalmopathy. The roughly 94 discovery patients were randomly split 7:3 into training and test sets. In addition, the study compared T-cell repertoires in thyroid tissue and in blood from about 6 Graves' hyperthyroidism patients. After blood sampling, hyperthyroidism patients were treated with methimazole at a starting dose of 30 mg daily, and ophthalmopathy patients were treated with high-dose intravenous methylprednisolone. Libraries were constructed in a second round of multiplex PCR, after which size selection and purification were performed. Sequencing of the libraries was done on an Illumina HiSeq2000 using paired-end 100 bp reads. Raw data were processed with SOAPnuke, discarding reads with adapters, uncalled bases, mean Phred below 15, or no exact constant-primer or identifier match. COPE v1.2.5 was used to merge high-quality paired reads, and clonotypes were defined as unique nucleotide sequences. MiTCR v1.1 was used to align clonotypes to the IMGT TRBV, TRBD and TRBJ reference segments. The analysis included only V-J combinations with a frequency above 0.0001, which together covered about 99% of the repertoires. A TCS score was defined as the ratio between F50 (clonal expansion) and ExV (chaos), using BLOSUM62-based TCRdist between CDR3 peptides within each V-J. Welch's t-statistics and random forest reduced 514 V-J features to 13, which were used in a naive Bayes classifier (R e1071). No statistical method was used to fix the sample size in advance, and group allocation was not hidden from the investigators. According to the paper, TCR Vbeta CDR3 sequencing was carried out on 135 peripheral blood samples, which came from 40 to 45 ophthalmopathy, around 75 hyperthyroidism and around 17 progressor patients.

The TCR sequence derives from a woman between 45 and 60 years old with Graves disease. Donor details come from another sample of the same person, matched by shared clones. Sequencing was performed on peripheral blood mononuclear cells (PBMCs), taken at new diagnosis, from a patient treated with antithyroid drugs. Recombination connected TRBV19 to TRBJ1-5, and TRBD1 aligns with 7 junction nucleotides. The nucleotides are TGTGCCAGTAGTATTTCGCCAGGGGGGAGCAATCAGCCCCAGCATTTT. It translates to CASSISPGGSNQPQHF.